A selection of T cell receptor beta chains follows, all from one sample in a study of blood T cell repertoires in COVID-19. Method: immunoSEQ multiplex PCR; TCRdb's copy keeps in-frame clones and lacks some. The data show approximately 200,000 clones, around 90% seen once. Sequencing was done on a sample of peripheral blood. Receptors originate from a man between 18 and 35 years old with active or convalescent COVID-19. CDR3s include the opening cysteine and the closing phenylalanine or tryptophan. A D gene is named only where the DNA matches it firmly. Part of the rows lack a size; the others show once, few, many or a class for expanded clones.

>TRBJ1-4|NA|TRBD1|TRBV19|14
CASSILTGGEKLFF
TGTGCCAGTAGTATCTTGACAGGGGGTGAAAAACTGTTTTTT
>TRBJ1-1|few|NA|TRBV19|17
CASKSDFGRVRGTEAFF
TGTGCCAGTAAATCAGATTTCGGCAGGGTGAGAGGCACTGAAGCTTTCTTT
>TRBJ2-6|NA|NA|TRBV30|15
CAWSSTPSGANVLTF
TGTGCCTGGAGTTCGACACCGTCTGGGGCCAACGTCCTGACTTTC
>TRBJ1-2|NA|NA|TRBV28|12
CASNLMDKGYTF
TGTGCCAGCAATCTGATGGACAAAGGCTACACCTTC
>TRBJ2-3|NA|NA|TRBV11-2|16
CASSFFARPSTDTQYF
TGTGCCAGCAGCTTCTTTGCGCGGCCGAGCACAGATACGCAGTATTTT
>TRBJ2-7|NA|NA|TRBV9|15
CASSVVASAPYEQYF
TGTGCCAGCAGCGTAGTGGCAAGCGCACCCTACGAGCAGTACTTC
>TRBJ1-1|NA|TRBD1|TRBV27|17
CASSSQLTGRVTREAFF
TGTGCCAGCAGTTCTCAGCTGACAGGGCGGGTGACCCGGGAAGCTTTCTTT
>TRBJ2-3|NA|NA|TRBV4-1|19
CASSQDLFLGRLSTDTQYF
TGCGCCAGCAGCCAAGATCTGTTCCTTGGCAGGTTGAGCACAGATACGCAGTATTTT
>TRBJ1-1|once|NA|TRBV2|13
CASSTQGITEAFF
TGTGCCAGCAGTACCCAGGGAATCACTGAAGCTTTCTTT
>TRBJ1-1|few|NA|TRBV20-1|14
CSASGTGRSTEAFF
TGCAGTGCTAGTGGAACAGGTCGGAGCACTGAAGCTTTCTTT
>TRBJ2-1|NA|TRBD2|TRBV6-5|15
CASSALAGGRNEQFF
TGTGCCAGCAGCGCCCTGGCGGGAGGGAGGAATGAGCAGTTCTTC
>TRBJ1-3|NA|NA|TRBV6-5|13
CASSYRQGNTIYF
TGTGCCAGCAGTTACAGGCAGGGGAACACCATATATTTT
>TRBJ2-5|NA|TRBD2|TRBV6-5|16
CASSYGSGRAGETQYF
TGTGCCAGCAGTTACGGAAGCGGGAGGGCCGGTGAGACCCAGTACTTC
>TRBJ1-1|NA|NA|TRBV18|14
CASSPEQPGTEAFF
TGTGCCAGCTCACCGGAGCAACCGGGCACTGAAGCTTTCTTT
>TRBJ2-5|NA|NA|TRBV7-2|14
CASSFSGSRETQYF
TGTGCCAGCAGCTTTAGTGGTTCTAGGGAGACCCAGTACTTC
>TRBJ1-2|NA|TRBD1|TRBV2|14
CASRMTGDHYGYTF
TGTGCCAGCAGGATGACAGGGGACCACTATGGCTACACCTTC
>TRBJ2-2|few|NA|TRBV18|16
CASSPLFAEGAGELFF
TGTGCCAGCTCACCACTATTCGCGGAGGGTGCCGGGGAGCTGTTTTTT
>TRBJ2-2|NA|NA|TRBV29-1|13
CSVRSGATGELFF
TGCAGCGTTCGATCGGGTGCCACCGGGGAGCTGTTTTTT